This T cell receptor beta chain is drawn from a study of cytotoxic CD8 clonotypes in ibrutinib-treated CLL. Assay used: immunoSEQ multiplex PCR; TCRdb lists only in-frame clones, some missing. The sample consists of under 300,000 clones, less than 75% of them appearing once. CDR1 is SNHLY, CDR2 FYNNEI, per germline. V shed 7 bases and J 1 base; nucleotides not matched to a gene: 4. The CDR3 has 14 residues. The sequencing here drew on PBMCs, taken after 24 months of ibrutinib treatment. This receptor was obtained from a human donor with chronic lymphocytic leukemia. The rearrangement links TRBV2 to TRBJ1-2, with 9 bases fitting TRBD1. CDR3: CASTTGGVNYGYTF. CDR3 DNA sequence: TGTGCCAGCACAACAGGGGGCGTTAACTATGGCTACACCTTC.